This T cell receptor (beta chain) stems from a study of CD8+CD57+ T cells in acquired aplastic anemia. At the level of the study: DNA per sorted CD4+ or CD8+ sample ranged about 0.17 to 30 ug, averaging around 3.1 ug. General observations from the study: Sharing between patients and controls was observed for some 27 CD8+ CDR3 sequences.

Previously, flow cytometry had revealed CD8+CD57+ cell expansion in the patients chosen for sequencing. All participating patients were living with severe acquired aplastic anemia. All patients were therapy-naive when blood was sampled. The CDR3 covers 15 residues. The ends were cut back, 4 bases at V and 10 bases at J, with 17 bases in the middle. Germline-derived CDR1 and CDR2 are LGHNA and YNFKEQ. It was genomic DNA that served as the template for profiling TCR beta VDJ and CDR3. One entry per CDR3 protein results from TCRdb running MiXCR on the reads. The sample includes under 350,000 distinct CDR3 sequences, around three fifths seen only once; the top ten take roughly 1.2%. This clonotype occurred many times. Its specificity is unknown.

The TCR sequence derives from a human donor with aplastic anemia. Material for sequencing was sorted CD4+, CD8+, or CD8+CD57+ T cells (not recorded which) from PBMCs. The J gene is TRBJ1-6, the V gene TRBV4-2; a weak D match, TRBD1 (5 bases). The CDR3 here is CASSPLGTGLSPLHF. The DNA of the CDR3 is TGTGCCAGCAGCCCTCTAGGGACCGGGTTATCACCCCTCCACTTT.